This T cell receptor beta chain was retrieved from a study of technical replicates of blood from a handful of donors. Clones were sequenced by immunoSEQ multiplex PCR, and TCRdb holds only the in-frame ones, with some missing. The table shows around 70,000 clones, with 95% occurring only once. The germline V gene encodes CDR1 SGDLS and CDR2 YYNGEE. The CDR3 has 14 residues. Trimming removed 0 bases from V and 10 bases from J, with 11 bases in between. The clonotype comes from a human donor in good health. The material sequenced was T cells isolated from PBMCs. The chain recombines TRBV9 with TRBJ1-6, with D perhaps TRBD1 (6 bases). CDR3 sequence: CASSVAQGGSPLHF. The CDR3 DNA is TGTGCCAGCAGCGTAGCACAGGGTGGATCACCCCTCCACTTT.